Listed here is a single T cell receptor beta chain. The data were obtained in a study of brain T cells in children with intractable seizures. The length of the CDR3 is 15 residues. J lost 5 bases, V lost 3 bases, and 6 bases had no gene match. CDR1 and CDR2 from the germline V gene are SGDLS and YYNGEE. Sequencing used immunoSEQ multiplex PCR; TCRdb keeps in-frame clones, though not all of them. The table has around 41,000 clones, 80% to 95% seen once. This TCR came from a girl aged 2 to 9 with tuberous sclerosis and intractable seizures. This material consisted of peripheral blood, taken at surgery. The rearrangement uses TRBV9 and TRBJ2-1, with 9 bases lining up with TRBD1. The CDR3 nucleotides read TGTGCCAGCAGCGACCGGACAGGGGTAGACAATGAGCAGTTCTTC. It is translated as CASSDRTGVDNEQFF.